The 22 T cell receptor beta chains presented below share a single source sample, sequenced in a study of beta chain features in type 1 diabetes. Study-level results: Shortening of TCRB CDR3s, moderate but significant, appeared in all four CD4+ subsets of Type 1 diabetes patients.

Reverse transcription of all isolated RNA meant that expressed TCRB transcripts were sequenced. Method: immunoSEQ multiplex PCR; TCRdb's copy keeps in-frame clones and lacks some. Among under 350,000 clones listed, around 24% were seen once. Their recognized antigens are unknown. Material for sequencing was naive CD4+ T cells from blood. Source of these receptors: a woman aged 25 to 39 with type 1 diabetes.

This chain uses TRBV11-2 with TRBJ2-5; weak D call: TRBD1 (6 bases). V was pared by 5 bases and J by 3 bases, with 13 bases between. Germline CDR1 SGHAT, CDR2 FQNNGV. The CDR3 spans 14 residues. CDR3 loop: CASSKGQLKETQYF. The CDR3 nucleotides read TGTGCCAGCAGCAAGGGACAACTAAAAGAGACCCAGTACTTC.

The rearrangement links TRBV2 to TRBJ1-2, with D unclear. The CDR3 is 13 residues long. The ends were cut back, 4 bases at V and 4 bases at J, with 10 bases in the middle. Germline V gene lookup returns CDR1 SNHLY and CDR2 FYNNEI. The CDR3, as DNA: TGTGCCAGCAGTGGAGAGATGCTCTATGGCTACACCTTC. This sequence encodes CASSGEMLYGYTF. Based on the CDR3 plus reference TRBV2 and TRBJ1-2, the full variable domain is EPEVTQTPSHQVTQMGQEVILRCVPISNHLYFYWYRQILGQKVEFLVSFYNNEISEKSEIFDDQFSVERPDGSNFTLKIRSTKLEDSAMYFCASSGEMLYGYTFGSGTRLTVV.

This clone was seen only a few times. The chain recombines TRBV6-4 with TRBJ2-3; unclear D gene. Germline assignment: CDR1 MRHNA and CDR2 SNTAGT. The V gene lost 4 bases and the J gene lost 0 bases, with 8 bases spanning the gap. This CDR3 is built from 14 residues. The CDR3 loop is CASSVGASTDTQYF. CDR3 nucleotide sequence: TGTGCCAGCAGTGTGGGCGCTAGCACAGATACGCAGTATTTT.

This clone was picked up a small number of times. This chain joins TRBV5-1 and TRBJ2-3; 9 bases are shared with TRBD2. The V and J ends lost 4 bases and 4 bases, in that order; junction bases with no gene match: 4. The CDR3 has 14 amino acids. The germline gives CDR1 SGHRS, CDR2 YFSETQ. This chain's CDR3 is CASSEGLAPDTQYF. The CDR3, as DNA: TGCGCCAGCAGCGAGGGACTAGCCCCAGATACGCAGTATTTT.

This chain links TRBV29-1 with TRBJ2-7; unclear D gene. This CDR3 has 13 amino acids. The germline V gene encodes CDR1 SQVTM and CDR2 ANQGSEA. Trimming removed 6 bases from V and 7 bases from J, with 19 bases in between. CDR3 sequence: CSVAPMAGVEQYF. The DNA of the CDR3 is TGCAGCGTGGCCCCCATGGCAGGCGTTGAGCAGTACTTC.

This clone was seen a handful of times. This chain links TRBV5-1 with TRBJ2-1, with a weak D call TRBD2 (6 bases). Germline V gene sequence: CDR1 SGHRS, CDR2 YFSETQ. V was cut by 0 bases and J by 5 bases, with 12 bases left in between. The CDR3 has 15 residues. The CDR3 coding sequence is TGCGCCAGCAGCTTGGTGTCGCGGGAAGACAATGAGCAGTTCTTC. It is translated as CASSLVSREDNEQFF.

The rearrangement uses TRBV19 and TRBJ1-2, with 10 bases matching TRBD1. V shed 7 bases, J shed 4 bases, and the junction held 3 bases outside the gene matches. The CDR3 spans 13 residues. Germline CDR1 is LNHDA and CDR2 is SQIVND (reference sequence). The CDR3 DNA sequence: TGTGCCAGTACCAGGACAGGGGGCTATGGCTACACCTTC. Its protein product is CASTRTGGYGYTF.

The chain combines TRBV29-1 with TRBJ2-3; D gene unclear. In germline, CDR1 is SQVTM, CDR2 ANQGSEA. The CDR3 length is 10 residues. The CDR3 is CSSGTDTQYF. CDR3 nucleotide sequence: TGCAGTAGTGGCACAGATACGCAGTATTTT.

This clone has more than one count but fewer than ten. This chain links TRBV18 with TRBJ2-5, with TRBD2 identical over 7 bases. The CDR3 length is 16 residues. After removal of 4 bases from V and 4 bases from J, the junction contained 12 bases not matched to a gene. Germline lookup yields CDR1 KGHSH and CDR2 LQKENI. CDR3 region: CASSLQDGGEGETQYF. As DNA, the CDR3 is TGTGCCAGCTCACTACAGGACGGCGGGGAGGGAGAGACCCAGTACTTC.

This chain connects TRBV11-3 to TRBJ1-2; TRBD1 is a possible D gene (5 bases). Germline CDR1 SGHNT, CDR2 YENEEA. The CDR3 is 11 residues long. The germline V and J ends were trimmed by 5 bases and 6 bases, with 7 bases remaining between them. DNA of the CDR3: TGTGCCAGCAGCGGGGCTGATGGCTACACCTTC. This sequence encodes CASSGADGYTF. The full variable domain, rest sourced from reference TRBV11-3 and TRBJ1-2, is EAGVVQSPRYKIIEKKQPVAFWCNPISGHNTLYWYLQNLGQGPELLIRYENEEAVDDSQLPKDRFSAERLKGVDSTLKIQPAELGDSAVYLCASSGADGYTFGSGTRLTVV.

The chain links TRBV5-6 to TRBJ1-2, with TRBD1 matching over 7 bases. CDR3 length: 14 residues. The V gene's germline CDR1 is SGHDT and CDR2 YYEEEE. The ends lost 2 bases at V and 4 bases at J; junction bases unmatched: 5. The CDR3 sequence: CASSFRNRGYGYTF. CDR3 coding DNA: TGTGCCAGCAGCTTCCGGAACAGGGGCTATGGCTACACCTTC. The full variable domain, its missing parts supplied by reference TRBV5-6 and TRBJ1-2, is DAGVTQSPTHLIKTRGQQVTLRCSPKSGHDTVSWYQQALGQGPQFIFQYYEEEERQRGNFPDRFSGHQFPNYSSELNVNALLLGDSALYLCASSFRNRGYGYTFGSGTRLTVV.

This clone turned up a few times. This rearrangement joins TRBV9 to TRBJ2-1; TRBD2 agrees at 7 bases. Trimming removed 0 bases from V and 6 bases from J; junction bases left unmatched: 6. CDR1 is SGDLS, CDR2 YYNGEE, per germline. The length of the CDR3 is 15 residues. The CDR3 region has the DNA TGTGCCAGCAGCGTAGGAGCCGGACTAGTCAATGAGCAGTTCTTC. Translating gives CASSVGAGLVNEQFF.

The chain uses TRBV6-5 and TRBJ2-5; 7 bases are a match to TRBD1. CDR1 and CDR2 (germline): MNHEY, SVGAGI. V shed 2 bases, J shed 2 bases, and the junction held 2 bases outside the gene matches. The CDR3 loop spans 14 amino acids. CDR3 DNA sequence: TGTGCCAGCAGTTACCCGGGACAGCAAGAGACCCAGTACTTC. Protein sequence: CASSYPGQQETQYF.

This clone turned up a few times. The chain uses TRBV4-1 and TRBJ2-1; 9 bases map to TRBD2. The germline CDR1 and CDR2 sequences are MGHRA and YSYEKL. V lost 3 bases, J lost 3 bases, and 6 bases stayed unmatched. The CDR3 is 16 residues long. The CDR3 sequence: CASSHIAGVLYNEQFF. CDR3 in DNA: TGCGCCAGCAGCCACATAGCGGGAGTGCTCTACAATGAGCAGTTCTTC.

The V and J genes are TRBV4-1 and TRBJ1-2; TRBD1 agrees at 7 bases. CDR1 MGHRA and CDR2 YSYEKL come from the germline V gene. The CDR3 has 13 amino acids. The J segment lost 4 bases and the V segment lost 5 bases, leaving 4 bases of the junction unmatched. Here the CDR3 reads CASSAGTAYGYTF. CDR3 in DNA: TGCGCCAGCAGCGCCGGGACAGCCTATGGCTACACCTTC.

A few counts support this clone. V and J are TRBV30 and TRBJ1-4, with D unclear. The CDR3 contains 13 residues. Trimming removed 2 bases at V and 6 bases at J, with 10 bases between. Germline CDR1 GTSNPN, CDR2 SVGIG (reference sequence). CDR3 nucleotides: TGTGCCTGGAGTATGTCCTCGGATGAAAAACTGTTTTTT. Its protein product is CAWSMSSDEKLFF. Drawing the rest from reference TRBV30 and TRBJ1-4, the complete variable domain is SQTIHQWPATLVQPVGSPLSLECTVEGTSNPNLYWYRQAAGRGLQLLFYSVGIGQISSEVPQNLSASRPQDRQFILSSKKLLLSDSGFYLCAWSMSSDEKLFFGSGTQLSVL.

This clone was seen a handful of times. CDR3 nucleotide sequence: TGTGCCAGCAGCTTAGAAGGCGCGGGACTGAAAAACATTCAGTACTTC. It codes for CASSLEGAGLKNIQYF. This chain uses TRBV11-2 with TRBJ2-4; a possible D gene is TRBD2 (6 bases). Germline loops: CDR1 SGHAT, CDR2 FQNNGV. V was pared by 0 bases and J by 4 bases, with 13 bases between. The CDR3 totals 16 residues.

The rearrangement joins TRBV6-1 to TRBJ2-5, with 12 bases matching TRBD2. The J segment lost 5 bases and the V segment lost 4 bases, leaving 2 bases of the junction unmatched. This CDR3 has 14 residues. Germline V gene data show CDR1 as MNHNS and CDR2 as SASEGT. CDR3 amino acids: CASSAGLAGETQYF. Written as DNA, the CDR3 is TGTGCCAGCAGTGCCGGACTAGCGGGGGAGACCCAGTACTTC.

This clone was found a few times. The rearrangement joins TRBV7-3 to TRBJ2-3, with 8 bases matching TRBD1. The CDR3 sequence is 15 residues long. CDR1 is SGHTA and CDR2 is FQGTGA in the germline V gene. The junction had 4 bases not matched to a gene; V was cut back by 5 bases and J by 0 bases. The CDR3 coding sequence is TGTGCCAGCAGCCTACAGGGGGGCAGCACAGATACGCAGTATTTT. Its translation is CASSLQGGSTDTQYF.

The chain joins TRBV7-3 to TRBJ2-5; 12 bases are shared with TRBD2. With 5 bases clipped from V and 4 bases from J, the junction kept 2 bases outside the gene matches. The length of the CDR3 is 14 residues. In germline, CDR1 is SGHTA, CDR2 FQGTGA. For the CDR3, the DNA is TGTGCCAGCAGCCCGACTAGCGGGAGAGAGACCCAGTACTTC. This sequence encodes CASSPTSGRETQYF.

V and J are TRBV7-9 and TRBJ2-5, with a weak D call TRBD1 (7 bases). V was trimmed by 5 bases and J by 2 bases, leaving 12 bases between them. This CDR3 has 14 residues. Germline V gives CDR1 SEHNR, CDR2 FQNEAQ (reference sequence). The CDR3 sequence is CASSPSGGQETQYF. CDR3 DNA sequence: TGTGCCAGCAGCCCCTCAGGGGGGCAAGAGACCCAGTACTTC.

This clone was seen just once. The chain combines TRBV14 with TRBJ1-2, with D uncertain. Trimming took off 2 bases at V and 8 bases at J, with 6 bases between the two ends. Germline CDR1 reads SGHDN; CDR2 reads FVKESK. The CDR3 consists of 11 residues. CDR3 nucleotides: TGTGCCAGCAGCCAATACCAGGGCTACACCTTC. Translated, it gives CASSQYQGYTF.